This TCR beta chain comes out of a study of identical twins. MiXCR was run by TCRdb on the 5' RACE reads, yielding one entry per CDR3 protein. The sample has fewer than 500,000 distinct CDR3 sequences; 20% to 25% are singletons. There are 14 residues in the CDR3. CDR1 is SGHRS, CDR2 YFSETQ, per germline. Trimming removed 2 bases from V and 2 bases from J, with 9 bases in between. Study-wide results and limits: Researchers reported excess low generation probability among twin-shared out-of-frame alpha sequences.

In the case of this clonotype: Its matching antigen is unknown.

These data also formed part of another study, on T cells expressing NK-cell markers.

What was sequenced was CD4+ T cells sorted from blood. The chain joins TRBV5-1 to TRBJ2-3; D gene unclear. The TCR originated in a woman aged 18 to 35 in good health. The CDR3 coding sequence is TGCGCCAGCAGCTTCGACTTTAACACAGATACGCAGTATTTT. Translation gives CASSFDFNTDTQYF. Full variable domain (rest looked up from reference TRBV5-1 and TRBJ2-3): KAGVTQTPRYLIKTRGQQVTLSCSPISGHRSVSWYQQTPGQGLQFLFEYFSETQRNKGNFPGRFSGRQFSNSRSEMNVSTLELGDSALYLCASSFDFNTDTQYFGPGTRLTVL.